These 4 T cell receptor beta chains were sequenced from one sample in a study of blood T cells in healthy people across ages. Through a sample-barcoded 5' primer and a J-beta primer mix, a second PCR was run for roughly 6 to 11 cycles. TCRdb analysed the 5' RACE reads with MiXCR anew, one entry per CDR3 protein. The sample shows hundreds of thousands of distinct CDR3 sequences, around 25% of them seen only once. This same sample was also part of a study on T cells of mothers and their children.

Sample: blood. Every receptor here comes from a boy between 10 and 17 years old in good health.

This rearrangement joins TRBV27 to TRBJ1-5, with D unclear. The CDR3 is made up of 15 amino acids. Germline loops: CDR1 MNHEY, CDR2 SMNVEV (reference sequence). The germline V and J ends were trimmed by 5 bases and 4 bases, with 15 bases remaining between them. For the CDR3, the DNA is TGTGCCAGCAGTCCCTTGTCAGAGTTGAATCAGCCCCAGCATTTT. Translating it yields CASSPLSELNQPQHF.

V and J are TRBV9 and TRBJ2-5; D may correspond to TRBD1 or TRBD2 (6 bases each). The CDR3 totals 16 residues. Between the trimmed V and J ends, which lost 0 bases and 5 bases, there was a span of 17 bases. The V gene's germline CDR1 is SGDLS and CDR2 YYNGEE. Here the CDR3 reads CASSVGAGGAMETQYF. The CDR3, as DNA: TGTGCCAGCAGCGTAGGGGCCGGGGGCGCGATGGAGACCCAGTACTTC.

The chain links TRBV7-9 to TRBJ1-2, with TRBD1 as a possible D gene (5 bases). The germline V and J ends were trimmed by 0 bases and 6 bases, with 11 bases remaining between them. From germline, CDR1 is SEHNR and CDR2 FQNEAQ (reference sequence). The CDR3 sequence is 14 residues long. The CDR3: CASSLAGAVNGYTF. The CDR3 DNA is TGTGCCAGCAGCTTAGCAGGGGCCGTCAATGGCTACACCTTC.

This clonotype turned up a few times. CDR3 coding DNA: TGTGCCAGCAGCGTAGACAGGGGGGCCTACAATGAGCAGTTCTTC. Its protein is CASSVDRGAYNEQFF. The chain has TRBV9 and TRBJ2-1; 8 nucleotides align to TRBD1. This CDR3 comprises 15 residues. Germline CDR1 SGDLS, CDR2 YYNGEE. The ends lost 0 bases at V and 2 bases at J; junction bases unmatched: 1.